One sample yielded the 16 T cell receptor beta chains listed below, sequenced in a study of blood T cell repertoires in COVID-19. Method: immunoSEQ multiplex PCR; TCRdb's copy keeps in-frame clones and lacks some. The table shows approximately 150,000 clones, with around 80% occurring only once. The material sequenced was PBMCs or T cells enriched from blood (not recorded which). These receptors originate from a man in his forties who had recovered from COVID-19.

The chain links TRBV3-1 (or the pseudogene TRBV3-2) to TRBJ1-2; the D gene is possibly TRBD1 (6 bases). The CDR3 consists of 17 residues. Deletions cut 6 bases from V and 3 bases from J, with 23 bases between. From germline, CDR1 is LGHDT and CDR2 YNNKEL (reference sequence). DNA for the CDR3: TGTGCCAGCAGAAGCCGTGGGGGGGTGACAGGTGACTATGGCTACACCTTC. Translation gives CASRSRGGVTGDYGYTF.

The chain links TRBV29-1 to TRBJ1-2; D gene unclear. The ends were cut back, 4 bases at V and 2 bases at J, with 5 bases in the middle. Germline values: CDR1 SQVTM, CDR2 ANQGSEA. The CDR3 contains 11 residues. The CDR3 loop reads CSVGENYGYTF. CDR3 DNA sequence: TGCAGCGTTGGGGAGAACTATGGCTACACCTTC.

The chain links TRBV6-5 to TRBJ2-7; D may be TRBD1 (6 bases). The CDR3 extends over 13 amino acids. V lost 8 bases and J lost 0, with 11 bases in between. From germline, CDR1 is MNHEY and CDR2 SVGAGI. In nucleotides, the CDR3 is TGTGCCAGCGATCCAGGGGCCTCCTACGAGCAGTACTTC. It specifies CASDPGASYEQYF.

This chain uses TRBV5-1 with TRBJ1-2; D is possibly TRBD1 (6 bases). This CDR3 is 13 amino acids long. Germline loops: CDR1 SGHRS, CDR2 YFSETQ. Trimming shortened V by 4 bases and J by 2 bases, and 9 bases separated the two germline ends. CDR3 protein: CASSVDSNYGYTF. CDR3 DNA sequence: TGCGCCAGCAGCGTGGACAGCAACTATGGCTACACCTTC.

The chain couples TRBV5-6 to TRBJ1-5; 7 bases are shared with TRBD1. The germline V gene encodes CDR1 SGHDT and CDR2 YYEEEE. This CDR3 region has 14 residues. V lost 4 bases to trimming and J lost 8 bases; unmatched junction nucleotides: 9. CDR3: CASSERGRWEPQHF. CDR3 DNA: TGTGCCAGCAGCGAGAGGGGGCGGTGGGAGCCCCAGCATTTT.

J is TRBJ1-2 and V is TRBV5-1; TRBD1 might be the D (5 bases). Germline lookup yields CDR1 SGHRS and CDR2 YFSETQ. The CDR3 is made up of 18 amino acids. Deletions cut 1 base from V and 4 bases from J, with 23 bases between. CDR3 sequence (DNA): TGCGCCAGCAGCTTGCACTTTCAGGGAGGGTCTAAGGCCTATGGCTACACCTTC. Encoded protein: CASSLHFQGGSKAYGYTF.

The chain employs TRBV15 and TRBJ2-2, with a possible D match to TRBD1 (6 bases). With 4 bases removed from V and 0 bases from J, the gap between germline ends came to 9 bases. The CDR3 contains 15 residues. Germline V gene data show CDR1 as LNHNV and CDR2 as YYDKDF (reference sequence). This CDR3 reads CATSKDSANTGELFF. CDR3 in DNA: TGTGCCACCAGCAAGGACAGCGCGAACACCGGGGAGCTGTTTTTT.

This clone showed up just a few times. This chain connects TRBV25-1 to TRBJ1-5; TRBD1 matches at 7 bases. The CDR3 sequence is 16 residues long. The ends lost 5 bases at V and 3 bases at J; junction bases unmatched: 10. Germline CDR1 MGHDK, CDR2 SYGVNS. CDR3 nucleotide sequence: TGTGCCAGCAGTCCCGGGACAGAGATTATCAATCAGCCCCAGCATTTT. Protein product: CASSPGTEIINQPQHF. The entire variable domain, with the rest obtained from reference TRBV25-1 and TRBJ1-5, is as follows: EADIYQTPRYLVIGTGKKITLECSQTMGHDKMYWYQQDPGMELHLIHYSYGVNSTEKGDLSSESTVSRIRTEHFPLTLESARPSHTSQYLCASSPGTEIINQPQHFGDGTRLSIL.

This chain connects TRBV3-1 (or the pseudogene TRBV3-2) to TRBJ1-1, with D possibly being TRBD1 (5 bases). Trimming took 5 bases from V and 0 from J, leaving 13 bases between them. From germline, CDR1 is LGHDT and CDR2 YNNKEL (reference sequence). The CDR3 has 15 amino acids. The CDR3 here is CASSNSAGMNTEAFF. The DNA for the CDR3 is TGTGCCAGCAGCAATTCGGCAGGGATGAACACTGAAGCTTTCTTT.

This chain links TRBV6-5 with TRBJ2-5; the match to TRBD1 covers 9 bases. Trimming cost V 3 bases and J 5 bases; bases outside gene matches: 7. This CDR3 comprises 15 residues. CDR1 and CDR2 from the germline V gene are MNHEY and SVGAGI. The CDR3 here is CASSYGTGRGETQYF. CDR3 in DNA: TGTGCCAGCAGTTATGGGACAGGGCGGGGGGAGACCCAGTACTTC.

V and J are TRBV12-5 and TRBJ1-5, with D tentatively TRBD1 (5 bases). Germline V gene data show CDR1 as LGHNT and CDR2 as FRNRAP. V lost 1 base and J 2 bases, leaving 12 bases between the germline ends. The CDR3 has 16 amino acids. The CDR3 DNA reads as TGTGCTAGTGGTTTGGAAACCGGGGGTGGCAATCAGCCCCAGCATTTT. Translation: CASGLETGGGNQPQHF.

The V gene is TRBV7-3, the J gene TRBJ2-3; 7 positions agree with TRBD1. V shed 1 base, J shed 9 bases, and the junction held 7 bases outside the gene matches. Germline-derived CDR1 and CDR2 are SGHTA and FQGTGA. This CDR3 comprises 14 residues. CDR3 region: CASSLMSTGETQYF. CDR3 nucleotides: TGTGCCAGCAGCTTAATGTCCACAGGGGAAACGCAGTATTTT.

The rearrangement uses TRBV27 and TRBJ1-1; the match to TRBD1 covers 11 bases. The V segment lost 9 bases and the J segment 3 bases; nucleotides outside the gene matches: 15. CDR1 is MNHEY and CDR2 is SMNVEV in the germline V gene (reference sequence). This CDR3 is built from 17 residues. In nucleotides, the CDR3 is TGTGCCAGTCTTACTGAGCCCACGGACAGGGGGCACACTGAAGCTTTCTTT. This encodes CASLTEPTDRGHTEAFF.

This rearrangement joins TRBV4-2 to TRBJ2-3, with D perhaps TRBD1 (6 bases). The CDR3 is 16 amino acids. Looked up from germline, CDR1 is LGHNA and CDR2 is YNFKEQ. The V end lost 2 bases, the J end lost 2 bases, and 14 bases lay between the germline ends. In nucleotides, the CDR3 is TGTGCCAGCAGCCAATTAGGGGGTAAAAACACAGATACGCAGTATTTT. It specifies CASSQLGGKNTDTQYF.

This chain joins TRBV9 and TRBJ2-5, with 13 bases aligning to TRBD2. V trimming: 7 bases; J trimming: 5 bases; junction bases outside the gene matches: 8. This CDR3 contains 15 residues. The germline CDR1 and CDR2 sequences are SGDLS and YYNGEE. CDR3 residues: CASGGLAGTWETQYF. The CDR3 coding sequence is TGTGCCAGCGGGGGACTAGCGGGGACGTGGGAGACCCAGTACTTC.

Many counts were recorded for this clone. V is TRBV5-6 and J is TRBJ2-1, with TRBD2 matching 9 bases. V lost 4 bases and J lost 3; bases outside the gene matches: 5. The germline CDR1 and CDR2 sequences are SGHDT and YYEEEE. The CDR3 is 15 residues long. The CDR3 region is CASSPSGVNYNEQFF. The CDR3 DNA follows: TGTGCCAGCAGCCCTAGCGGGGTAAACTACAATGAGCAGTTCTTC.